This is a list of T cell receptor beta chains from one sample in a study of identical twins. TCRdb ran MiXCR on the 5' RACE reads and lists one entry per CDR3 protein. The sample has around 960,000 distinct CDR3 sequences; 9% to 15% are singletons. The sample was also reused in another study, on yellow fever vaccine responses in identical twins.

The sample was PBMCs. The origin of the receptors is a woman aged 18-29 years in good health. Each CDR3 is given with its conserved first and last residue. The D gene is left open where the match is weak. Some rows mark clone size as missing; the rest say once, few, many or name a class of expanded clone.

j_call	cdr3_length	clone_size	v_call	d_call	cdr3_nt	cdr3_aa
TRBJ2-5	16	-	TRBV4-1	-	TGCGCCAGCAGCCGAAGTGGGCTACTACAAAGGGAGACCCAGTACTTC	CASSRSGLLQRETQYF
TRBJ2-7	15	-	TRBV12-3/TRBV12-4	-	TGTGCCAGCAGTTTAGGACTACCGAGCTCCTACGAGCAGTACTTC	CASSLGLPSSYEQYF
TRBJ1-2	14	few	TRBV6-2/TRBV6-3	TRBD1	TGTGCCAGCAGCCTCGGGACGACAGGGTATGGCTACACCTTC	CASSLGTTGYGYTF
TRBJ2-3	15	-	TRBV15	-	TGTGCCACCAGCAGAGATCAGGTCGGTGCAGATACGCAGTATTTT	CATSRDQVGADTQYF
TRBJ1-1	15	-	TRBV12-3/TRBV12-4	TRBD1	TGTGCCAGCAGCCATGGGACAGCGATGAACACTGAAGCTTTCTTT	CASSHGTAMNTEAFF
TRBJ2-3	16	few	TRBV10-3	TRBD2	TGTGCCATCAGTGAGTCCCGGGGGGGCGGGACAGATACGCAGTATTTT	CAISESRGGGTDTQYF
TRBJ1-2	16	few	TRBV5-1	-	TGCGCCAGCAGCTTGGTATCGGGGAAGGCTGACTATGGCTACACCTTC	CASSLVSGKADYGYTF
TRBJ1-5	20	-	TRBV6-2/TRBV6-3	-	TGTGCCAGCAGTTACCAATTGACAGCCCCAGTCGCAAATAGCAATCAGCCCCAGCATTTT	CASSYQLTAPVANSNQPQHF
TRBJ1-1	15	few	TRBV12-3/TRBV12-4	-	TGTGCCACCGAACTTACAGGGTCTCTGAACACTGAAGCTTTCTTT	CATELTGSLNTEAFF
TRBJ2-2	14	few	TRBV28	-	TGTGCCATTCAACGGGAGCCGAACACCGGGGAGCTGTTTTTT	CAIQREPNTGELFF
TRBJ2-3	16	many	TRBV9	-	TGTGCCAGCAGCGGTCAAGGGGGGCAGGTCACAGATACGCAGTATTTT	CASSGQGGQVTDTQYF
TRBJ2-1	15	few	TRBV3-1	TRBD2	TGTGCCAGCAGCCGGACTAGCGGGGGACGGGATGAGCAGTTCTTC	CASSRTSGGRDEQFF
TRBJ1-1	15	-	TRBV20-1	-	TGCAGTGCTAGTCCCTCCCACGGGGGAAGGGCTGAAGCTTTCTTT	CSASPSHGGRAEAFF
TRBJ2-1	18	few	TRBV4-1	TRBD2	TGCGCCAGCAGCCAAGATCCGTATGGGACTAGCGGGGGTTATGAGCAGTTCTTC	CASSQDPYGTSGGYEQFF
TRBJ1-1	15	many	TRBV4-1	TRBD1	TGCGCCAGCAGGATTCGGGACAGCATGAACACTGAAGCTTTCTTT	CASRIRDSMNTEAFF
TRBJ1-5	15	-	TRBV27	TRBD1	TGTGCCAGCAGTTTAAGGACAGGCGGCAATCAGCCCCAGCATTTT	CASSLRTGGNQPQHF